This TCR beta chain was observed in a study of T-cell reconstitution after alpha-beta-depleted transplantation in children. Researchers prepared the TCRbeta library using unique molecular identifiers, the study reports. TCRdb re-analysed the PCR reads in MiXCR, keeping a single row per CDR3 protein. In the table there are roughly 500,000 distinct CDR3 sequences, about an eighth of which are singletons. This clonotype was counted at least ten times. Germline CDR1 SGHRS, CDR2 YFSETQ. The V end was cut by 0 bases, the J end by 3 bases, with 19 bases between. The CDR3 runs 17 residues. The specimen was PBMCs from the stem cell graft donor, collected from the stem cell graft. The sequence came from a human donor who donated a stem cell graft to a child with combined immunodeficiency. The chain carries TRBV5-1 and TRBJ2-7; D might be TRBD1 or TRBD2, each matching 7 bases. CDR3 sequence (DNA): TGCGCCAGCAGCTTGGCCCCAGGGGGGGAAATTGTCTACGAGCAGTACTTC. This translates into CASSLAPGGEIVYEQYF.